The 4 T cell receptor beta chains below were found in one sample sequenced in a study of T cells after yellow fever vaccination. TCRdb recomputed calls from the 5' RACE reads with MiXCR, one row per CDR3 protein. Of a few hundred thousand distinct CDR3 sequences in the sample, around 4.5% were seen once. The material sequenced was PBMCs, taken 15 days after the yellow fever booster vaccination. Receptors were obtained from a man between 18 and 35 years old who received the YFV17D yellow fever vaccine.

This clonotype was recorded many times. J is TRBJ1-1 and V is TRBV11-2; D gene ambiguous. Germline loops: CDR1 SGHAT, CDR2 FQNNGV. The length of the CDR3 is 12 residues. V was cut by 5 bases and J by 8 bases, with 12 bases left in between. CDR3: CASSKDRLEAFF. CDR3 nucleotide sequence: TGTGCCAGCAGCAAGGACCGCCTAGAAGCTTTCTTT. Full variable domain (remainder filled in from reference TRBV11-2 and TRBJ1-1): EAGVAQSPRYKIIEKRQSVAFWCNPISGHATLYWYQQILGQGPKLLIQFQNNGVVDDSQLPKDRFSAERLKGVDSTLKIQPAKLEDSAVYLCASSKDRLEAFFGQGTRLTVV.

The chain joins TRBV20-1 to TRBJ2-3; 7 bases are shared with TRBD1. The V segment lost 6 bases and the J segment 1 base; nucleotides outside the gene matches: 7. CDR1 is DFQATT, CDR2 SNEGSKA, per germline (reference sequence). The CDR3 is 14 amino acids. CDR3 loop: CSARDSSRTDTQYF. CDR3 nucleotide sequence: TGCAGTGCGAGGGACAGCTCTCGCACAGATACGCAGTATTTT.

J is TRBJ2-2 and V is TRBV29-1, with D hard to call. This CDR3 has 13 amino acids. Germline-derived CDR1 and CDR2 are SQVTM and ANQGSEA. With 7 bases removed from V and 5 bases from J, the gap between germline ends came to 14 bases. CDR3: CSAEIVGTGELFF. CDR3 bases: TGCAGCGCCGAAATAGTGGGGACCGGGGAGCTGTTTTTT.

This clonotype was seen more than once but under ten times. The chain uses TRBV15 and TRBJ1-1; 9 bases fit TRBD1. The V and J ends lost 8 bases and 2 bases, in that order; junction bases with no gene match: 6. The CDR3 contains 14 residues. Germline V CDR1 and CDR2: LNHNV, YYDKDF (reference sequence). CDR3 sequence: CATERDRVNTEAFF. DNA of the CDR3: TGTGCCACCGAGAGGGACAGGGTAAACACTGAAGCTTTCTTT.